The 32 T cell receptor beta chains below come from one sample, sequenced in a study of technical replicates of blood from a few donors. The table came from immunoSEQ multiplex PCR; TCRdb's copy has only in-frame clones and leaves some out. The profile shows 50,000 to 70,000 clones, over 75% of them singletons. Sequenced material: PBMCs. These receptors came from a human donor in good health. Some clones in this sample may be carry-over from other donors' samples.

The rearrangement joins TRBV4-2 to TRBJ1-4; D ambiguous. Germline-derived CDR1 and CDR2 are LGHNA and YNFKEQ. This CDR3 is built from 16 residues. V lost 0 bases, J lost 8 bases, and 16 bases lay in between. CDR3 in amino acids: CASSQEGVLPGEKLFF. The CDR3 DNA reads TGTGCCAGCAGCCAAGAAGGCGTCCTCCCGGGGGAAAAACTGTTTTTT.

The chain links TRBV5-6 to TRBJ2-7; a possible D gene is TRBD2 (5 bases). The V and J ends lost 4 bases and 5 bases respectively, with 22 bases between them. The length of the CDR3 is 16 residues. Germline assignment: CDR1 SGHDT and CDR2 YYEEEE. Written as DNA, the CDR3 is TGTGCCAGCAGCATAGACCCCGGGCTCCCGGGGAACGAGCAGTACTTC. Translated, it gives CASSIDPGLPGNEQYF.

This clone was recorded only once. DNA of the CDR3: TGTGCCAGCCACGCCAGGGACAGAGGGGGTAATTCACCCCTCCACTTT. It specifies CASHARDRGGNSPLHF. The chain joins TRBV7-8 to TRBJ1-6, with TRBD1 identical over 7 bases. The CDR3 loop spans 16 amino acids. Germline CDR1 and CDR2: SGHVS and FQNEAQ. J was trimmed by 6 bases and V by 8 bases; bases with no gene match: 13.

DNA of the CDR3: TGTGCCAGTAGTCCCTACCTAGCGACGCACTACGAGCAGTACTTC. Its protein product is CASSPYLATHYEQYF. V usage is TRBV19 and J usage is TRBJ2-7; D might be TRBD2 (6 bases). Germline V gene data show CDR1 as LNHDA and CDR2 as SQIVND (reference sequence). V dropped 5 bases and J dropped 3 bases, with 17 bases sitting between them. The length of the CDR3 is 15 residues.

V is TRBV4-2 and J is TRBJ2-1, with unresolved D. Trimming left V 0 bases short and J 10 bases short, with 7 bases between. This CDR3 spans 12 amino acids. The germline CDR1 and CDR2 sequences are LGHNA and YNFKEQ. CDR3 sequence (DNA): TGTGCCAGCAGCCAAGACCCCCAGGAGCAGTTCTTC. It encodes CASSQDPQEQFF.

This chain joins TRBV2 and TRBJ2-3; TRBD2 matches 12 bases. Looked up from germline, CDR1 is SNHLY and CDR2 is FYNNEI. The CDR3 totals 17 residues. With V trimmed by 3 bases and J by 4 bases, 8 bases remained unmatched. In DNA form, the CDR3 reads TGTGCCAGCAGTGATGGTCTAGCGGGAGGGTTTCCAGATACGCAGTATTTT. Translated: CASSDGLAGGFPDTQYF.

The chain links TRBV7-6 to TRBJ2-5; 11 bases fit TRBD2. V dropped 4 bases and J dropped 2; count of bases not matched to a gene: 6. This CDR3 region has 16 residues. Germline loops: CDR1 SGHVS, CDR2 FNYEAQ. CDR3 residues: CASSSKTSGVQETQYF. The CDR3 nucleotides read TGTGCCAGCAGCTCCAAGACTAGCGGGGTACAAGAGACCCAGTACTTC.

The chain has TRBV19 and TRBJ2-5; no clear D. This CDR3 contains 12 residues. The V and J ends lost 4 bases and 4 bases respectively, with 7 bases between them. Germline CDR1 LNHDA, CDR2 SQIVND (reference sequence). CDR3 DNA sequence: TGTGCCAGTAGTACGGGTAGAGAGACCCAGTACTTC. This sequence encodes CASSTGRETQYF.

The CDR3 region is CASSAGGSTGELFF. The CDR3 DNA follows: TGTGCCAGCAGTGCGGGGGGCAGCACCGGGGAGCTGTTTTTT. The gene calls are TRBV6-4 and TRBJ2-2; perhaps TRBD2 as D (7 bases). There are 14 residues in the CDR3. Germline CDR1 is MRHNA and CDR2 is SNTAGT. Trimming removed 4 bases at V and 4 bases at J, with 10 bases between.

This chain links TRBV29-1 with TRBJ2-1, with D perhaps TRBD2 (7 bases). The V gene's germline CDR1 is SQVTM and CDR2 ANQGSEA. There are 15 residues in the CDR3. Trimming cost V 6 bases and J 9 bases, with 24 bases left between them. The CDR3 here is CSVTRILRGGGEQFF. The CDR3 DNA follows: TGCAGCGTGACCAGGATTCTTAGGGGGGGAGGTGAGCAGTTCTTC.

V usage is TRBV6-4 and J usage is TRBJ2-2; 13 bases line up with TRBD2. J lost 4 bases, V lost 3 bases, and 5 bases had no gene match. This CDR3 contains 17 residues. The germline CDR1 and CDR2 sequences are MRHNA and SNTAGT. In DNA form, the CDR3 reads TGTGCCAGCAGTGAAACTAGCGGGGGGGCCAGCACCGGGGAGCTGTTTTTT. It translates to CASSETSGGASTGELFF.

V usage is TRBV7-8 and J usage is TRBJ2-7; the match to TRBD2 covers 7 bases. V lost 5 bases and J lost 2; bases outside the gene matches: 15. This CDR3 spans 17 amino acids. Germline V lookup: CDR1 SGHVS, CDR2 FQNEAQ. The CDR3: CASSPRTGVAGAYEQYF. The CDR3 nucleotides read TGTGCCAGCAGCCCAAGGACTGGGGTTGCGGGAGCCTACGAGCAGTACTTC. The variable domain in full, with the rest retrieved from reference TRBV7-8 and TRBJ2-7, is GAGVSQSPRYKVAKRGQDVALRCDPISGHVSLFWYQQALGQGPEFLTYFQNEAQLDKSGLPSDRFFAERPEGSVSTLKIQRTQQEDSAVYLCASSPRTGVAGAYEQYFGPGTRLTVT.

This chain joins TRBV5-3 and TRBJ1-6; 9 bases line up with TRBD1. Being an ORF, TRBV5-3 has a function that is uncertain. The J segment lost 4 bases and the V segment lost 3 bases, leaving 2 bases of the junction unmatched. The CDR3 spans 15 residues. CDR3 sequence (DNA): TGTGCCAGAAGCTCGGGACAGGGTTATAATTCACCCCTCCACTTT. Protein product: CARSSGQGYNSPLHF.

J is TRBJ2-7 and V is TRBV7-2; 8 bases are a match to TRBD1. The CDR3 has 12 residues. Germline assignment: CDR1 SGHTA and CDR2 FQGNSA. The trim removed 5 bases at V and 9 bases at J, leaving 6 bases unmatched. CDR3 loop: CASSPGTGRQYF. In DNA form, the CDR3 reads TGTGCCAGCAGCCCCGGGACAGGCAGGCAGTACTTC.

The rearrangement links TRBV7-3 to TRBJ2-7; weak D call: TRBD1 (6 bases). Germline V CDR1 and CDR2: SGHTA, FQGTGA. The CDR3 is made up of 13 amino acids. The ends were cut back, 6 bases at V and 6 bases at J, with 15 bases in the middle. CDR3 region: CASRRGQGFEQYF. CDR3 nucleotides: TGTGCCAGCAGAAGGGGCCAGGGGTTCGAGCAGTACTTC.

V usage is TRBV18 and J usage is TRBJ1-5; 9 bases match TRBD1. Trimming at V came to 3 bases and at J to 3 bases, leaving 6 bases not matched to a gene. The CDR3 contains 16 residues. Germline CDR1 and CDR2: KGHSH and LQKENI. The CDR3 loop reads CASSPDGQGTNQPQHF. As DNA, the CDR3 is TGTGCCAGCTCACCGGACGGACAGGGGACCAATCAGCCCCAGCATTTT.

CDR3 DNA: TGTGCCAGCAGCCAACAAACAGGGGATAATGAGCAGTTCTTC. This sequence encodes CASSQQTGDNEQFF. The gene calls are TRBV4-2 and TRBJ2-1; 7 nucleotides match TRBD1. The germline V gene encodes CDR1 LGHNA and CDR2 YNFKEQ. The V gene end was trimmed by 2 bases and the J gene end by 7 bases; junction bases not matched to a gene: 5. This CDR3 contains 14 residues.

The chain links TRBV5-1 to TRBJ1-3; D may be TRBD1 (5 bases). CDR3 size: 16 residues. Looked up from germline, CDR1 is SGHRS and CDR2 is YFSETQ. Trimming removed 4 bases from V and 0 bases from J, with 14 bases in between. The CDR3 loop is CASSAVEGYSGNTIYF. The CDR3 region has the DNA TGCGCCAGCAGCGCCGTGGAGGGGTACTCTGGAAACACCATATATTTT.

The CDR3, as DNA: TGTGCCTGGAGAGAACTAGCGGGTCTCTCTGGGGCCAACGTCCTGACTTTC. Translated, it gives CAWRELAGLSGANVLTF. This rearrangement joins TRBV30 to TRBJ2-6; 9 positions agree with TRBD2. CDR1 and CDR2 from the germline V gene are GTSNPN and SVGIG (reference sequence). CDR3 length: 17 residues. With 3 bases clipped from V and 0 bases from J, the junction kept 6 bases outside the gene matches.

This chain links TRBV5-4 with TRBJ2-1; 8 bases agree with TRBD2. The J segment lost 0 bases and the V segment lost 5 bases, leaving 4 bases of the junction unmatched. The CDR3 covers 15 residues. Germline values: CDR1 SGHNT, CDR2 YYREEE (reference sequence). The CDR3 region is CASRLAGSSYNEQFF. The CDR3 region has the DNA TGTGCCAGCAGGTTAGCGGGAAGCTCCTACAATGAGCAGTTCTTC.

The V and J genes are TRBV7-2 and TRBJ1-5, with a possible D match to TRBD1 (6 bases). The CDR3 runs 16 residues. The V gene lost 5 bases and the J gene lost 2 bases, with 16 bases spanning the gap. The germline gives CDR1 SGHTA, CDR2 FQGNSA. CDR3 in amino acids: CASSQGGGRRNQPQHF. The CDR3 DNA sequence: TGTGCCAGCAGCCAAGGGGGGGGCAGGCGCAATCAGCCCCAGCATTTT.

The genes are TRBV28 and TRBJ2-7; perhaps TRBD1 as D (5 bases). Per the germline V gene, CDR1 is MDHEN and CDR2 is SYDVKM. The CDR3 consists of 11 residues. V was cut by 5 bases and J by 7 bases, with 9 bases left in between. This CDR3 reads CASSTGREQYF. CDR3 nucleotide sequence: TGTGCCAGCAGTACAGGACGGGAGCAGTACTTC.

The rearrangement joins TRBV30 to TRBJ1-1, with a tentative D call TRBD1 (5 bases). The CDR3 length is 12 residues. The germline V and J ends were trimmed by 4 bases and 4 bases, with 10 bases remaining between them. Germline V CDR1 and CDR2: GTSNPN, SVGIG (reference sequence). The CDR3: CAWIWGGTEAFF. The CDR3 coding sequence is TGTGCCTGGATCTGGGGCGGCACTGAAGCTTTCTTT.

J is TRBJ1-5 and V is TRBV6-6, with 9 bases matching TRBD1. Germline V gene lookup returns CDR1 MNHNY and CDR2 SVGAGI (reference sequence). Losses at the gene ends were 2 bases for V and 4 bases for J; bases not matched to a gene: 3. The CDR3 has 15 residues. CDR3 sequence: CASSYQDRGNQPQHF. CDR3 nucleotides: TGTGCCAGCAGTTACCAGGACAGGGGAAATCAGCCCCAGCATTTT.

The J gene is TRBJ2-5, the V gene TRBV5-1; D gene ambiguous. Trimming removed 0 bases at V and 3 bases at J, with 6 bases between. Germline V gene lookup returns CDR1 SGHRS and CDR2 YFSETQ. This CDR3 region has 13 residues. The CDR3, as DNA: TGCGCCAGCAGCTTGGAAAGCGAAGAGACCCAGTACTTC. Its protein product is CASSLESEETQYF.

CDR3 in amino acids: CASSGWDRAYEQYF. In DNA, the CDR3 is TGTGCCAGCAGCGGATGGGACAGAGCCTACGAGCAGTACTTC. The chain carries TRBV5-6 and TRBJ2-7, with 7 bases lining up with TRBD1. This CDR3 has 14 residues. Germline assignment: CDR1 SGHDT and CDR2 YYEEEE. The ends lost 4 bases at V and 2 bases at J; junction bases unmatched: 6.

This sequence joins TRBV10-2 and TRBJ2-2; TRBD1 aligns across 9 bases. This CDR3 spans 15 amino acids. Germline V gene sequence: CDR1 WSHSY, CDR2 SAAADI. The V segment lost 4 bases and the J segment 5 bases; nucleotides outside the gene matches: 5. CDR3 loop: CASSVVGQGTGELFF. In nucleotides, the CDR3 is TGCGCCAGCAGTGTGGTAGGACAGGGGACCGGGGAGCTGTTTTTT.

The chain is built from TRBV5-1 and TRBJ2-7, with 9 bases fitting TRBD2. This CDR3 is 15 amino acids long. J was trimmed by 3 bases and V by 4 bases; bases with no gene match: 8. Germline V gene lookup returns CDR1 SGHRS and CDR2 YFSETQ. The CDR3 DNA reads TGCGCCAGCAGCCGGGGACTAGCTGCACACTACGAGCAGTACTTC. It translates to CASSRGLAAHYEQYF. Filled out from reference TRBV5-1 and TRBJ2-7, the complete variable domain reads KAGVTQTPRYLIKTRGQQVTLSCSPISGHRSVSWYQQTPGQGLQFLFEYFSETQRNKGNFPGRFSGRQFSNSRSEMNVSTLELGDSALYLCASSRGLAAHYEQYFGPGTRLTVT.

The V and J genes are TRBV9 and TRBJ2-7; possibly TRBD1 for D (6 bases). V gave up 3 bases and J gave up 4 bases, with 14 bases separating them. This CDR3 region has 14 residues. Per the germline V gene, CDR1 is SGDLS and CDR2 is YYNGEE. The CDR3 loop reads CASSAGQSLYEQYF. CDR3 bases: TGTGCCAGCAGCGCAGGACAGAGCTTATACGAGCAGTACTTC.

This chain uses TRBV6-5 with TRBJ2-1; possible D gene TRBD1, 6 bases. The V and J ends lost 2 bases and 6 bases respectively, with 11 bases between them. The CDR3 totals 14 residues. CDR1 and CDR2 from the germline V gene are MNHEY and SVGAGI. The CDR3 protein is CASSYPDRPNEQFF. The CDR3 coding sequence is TGTGCCAGCAGTTACCCTGACAGGCCCAATGAGCAGTTCTTC.

The chain recombines TRBV5-6 with TRBJ1-2, with D unresolved. Germline V gene sequence: CDR1 SGHDT, CDR2 YYEEEE. This CDR3 comprises 14 residues. The V and J ends lost 1 base and 8 bases respectively, with 15 bases between them. The CDR3 bases are TGTGCCAGCAGCTTGCTCCATTCGGGTTACGGCTACACCTTC. Its translation: CASSLLHSGYGYTF.

The rearrangement links TRBV7-6 to TRBJ2-5; D perhaps matches TRBD2 (5 bases). The V end lost 1 base, the J end lost 4 bases, and 13 bases lay between the germline ends. This CDR3 region has 15 residues. The germline gives CDR1 SGHVS, CDR2 FNYEAQ. The chain's CDR3 is CASSLVRGSLETQYF. Here the CDR3 DNA reads TGTGCCAGCAGCTTAGTTCGGGGTTCCTTAGAGACCCAGTACTTC.